This T cell receptor (beta chain) was sequenced in a study of OX40 agonist ivuxolimab in advanced cancers. Overall study: Anti-PD-1, anti-PD-L1 or anti-CTLA-4 therapy given earlier was allowed, and 30% to 45% had some. Partial responses were recorded for three patients, including one with hepatocellular carcinoma and two with cutaneous melanoma. Whole-study results and caveats: Some patients without response likewise showed low normalized clonal expansion.

Autoimmune disease history or systemic immunosuppression excluded patients. Germline values: CDR1 KGHSH, CDR2 LQKENI. V shed 3 bases and J shed 7 bases, with 15 bases lying between them. This CDR3 is built from 15 residues. Notes on this clone: The antigen is undetermined.

The data were produced by immunoSEQ multiplex PCR, yet TCRdb's version contains in-frame clones alone and is incomplete. The sample lists nearly 80,000 clones; 90% were seen once. The receptor comes from an adult with an advanced solid tumor such as melanoma, head and neck, liver or kidney cancer. The input for sequencing was CD4+ or CD8+ T cells sorted from blood, taken in a trial of the OX40 agonist ivuxolimab. The J gene is TRBJ1-4, the V gene TRBV18, with D perhaps TRBD1 (6 bases). The CDR3 DNA reads as TGTGCCAGCTCACCCCCCGAAGGGGGTGGTGAAAAACTGTTTTTT. Residues: CASSPPEGGGEKLFF.